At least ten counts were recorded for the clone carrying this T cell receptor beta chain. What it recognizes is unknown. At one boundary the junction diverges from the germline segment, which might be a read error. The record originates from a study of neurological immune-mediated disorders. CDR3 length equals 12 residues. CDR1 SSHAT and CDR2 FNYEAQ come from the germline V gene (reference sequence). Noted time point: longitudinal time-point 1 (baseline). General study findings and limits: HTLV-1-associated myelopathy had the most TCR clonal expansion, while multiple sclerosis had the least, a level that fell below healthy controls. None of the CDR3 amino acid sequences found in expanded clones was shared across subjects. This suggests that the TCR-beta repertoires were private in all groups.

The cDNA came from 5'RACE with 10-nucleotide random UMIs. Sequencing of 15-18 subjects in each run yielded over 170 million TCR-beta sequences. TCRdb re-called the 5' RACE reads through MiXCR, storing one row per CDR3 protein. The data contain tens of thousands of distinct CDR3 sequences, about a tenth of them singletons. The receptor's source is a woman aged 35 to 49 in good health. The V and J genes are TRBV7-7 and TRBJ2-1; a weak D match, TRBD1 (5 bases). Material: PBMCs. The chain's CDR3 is CASSLDSNEQFF. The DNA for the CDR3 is TGTGCTAGCAGCTTAGACAGTAATGAGCAGTTCTTC.